These 15 T cell receptor beta chains came from one sample sequenced in a study of blood T cell repertoires in COVID-19. TCRdb keeps only in-frame clones here, not all; method: immunoSEQ multiplex PCR. Found here are about 50,000 clones, 86% of them singletons; the top ten hold roughly 2.1%. Material: peripheral blood. These receptors originate from a woman in her sixties with acute or convalescent COVID-19.

The V call is TRBV6-5, the J call TRBJ2-3; D unresolved. This CDR3 has 14 amino acids. Per the germline V gene, CDR1 is MNHEY and CDR2 is SVGAGI. The V end lost 6 bases, the J end lost 1 base, and 11 bases lay between the germline ends. The CDR3 protein is CASRLGGGTDTQYF. The CDR3 region has the DNA TGTGCCAGCAGGCTCGGCGGAGGCACAGATACGCAGTATTTT.

The chain joins TRBV4-2 to TRBJ1-2, with 10 bases lining up with TRBD1. The CDR3 loop spans 16 amino acids. Trimming cost V 4 bases and J 4 bases; bases outside gene matches: 9. Germline V gives CDR1 LGHNA, CDR2 YNFKEQ. Here the CDR3 DNA reads TGTGCCAGCAGCCGGCCAGGACAGGGGGTTCTCTATGGCTACACCTTC. Translating gives CASSRPGQGVLYGYTF.

The chain has TRBV9 and TRBJ1-3; TRBD1 agrees at 7 bases. J gave up 8 bases and V 1 base, and 0 bases lay outside the gene matches. The germline gives CDR1 SGDLS, CDR2 YYNGEE. The CDR3 totals 12 residues. CDR3 sequence (DNA): TGTGCCAGCAGCGTACAGGGGGACACCATATATTTT. This sequence encodes CASSVQGDTIYF.

This rearrangement joins TRBV7-6 to TRBJ2-3, with 11 bases lining up with TRBD1. CDR1 and CDR2 (germline): SGHVS, FNYEAQ. CDR3 size: 17 residues. With V trimmed by 5 bases and J by 8 bases, 15 bases remained unmatched. The CDR3 nucleotides are TGTGCCAGCAGCCACCCTCGGGACAGGGGGTATAGTGTTACGCAGTATTTT. Translation: CASSHPRDRGYSVTQYF.

The V call is TRBV9, the J call TRBJ1-6, with 7 bases identical to TRBD1. Losses at the gene ends were 2 bases for V and 8 bases for J; bases not matched to a gene: 10. The CDR3 has 16 amino acids. Germline V gene sequence: CDR1 SGDLS, CDR2 YYNGEE. The DNA for the CDR3 is TGTGCCAGCAGCGTTTATGACAGGGTGGTTGATTCACCCCTCCACTTT. It codes for CASSVYDRVVDSPLHF.

The rearrangement links TRBV19 to TRBJ2-1; 7 nucleotides match TRBD1. Trimming cost V 3 bases and J 7 bases; bases outside gene matches: 3. This CDR3 comprises 13 residues. Germline values: CDR1 LNHDA, CDR2 SQIVND (reference sequence). The CDR3 sequence is CASSMRGQNEQFF. The DNA for the CDR3 is TGTGCCAGTAGTATGAGGGGACAGAATGAGCAGTTCTTC.

The chain has TRBV19 and TRBJ1-3; 7 nucleotides line up with TRBD1. Germline lookup yields CDR1 LNHDA and CDR2 SQIVND (reference sequence). Germline trimming cut 1 base from V and 5 bases from J; bases unmatched to any gene: 2. The CDR3 runs 14 residues. The chain's CDR3 is CASSIGDSRNTIYF. The DNA of the CDR3 is TGTGCCAGTAGTATAGGGGACAGCCGAAACACCATATATTTT.

The CDR3 nucleotides are TGTGCCAGCAGCCCTAATGGGCTTCACACTGAAGCTTTCTTT. As protein: CASSPNGLHTEAFF. The chain joins TRBV3-1 (or the pseudogene TRBV3-2) to TRBJ1-1; D gene ambiguous. The length of the CDR3 is 14 residues. V was pared by 4 bases and J by 3 bases, with 12 bases between. Per the germline V gene, CDR1 is LGHDT and CDR2 is YNNKEL (reference sequence).

The rearrangement links TRBV6-7 to TRBJ2-1; D ambiguous. TRBV6-7 is reported as an ORF; its role is uncertain. CDR3 length: 14 amino acids. With 4 bases removed from V and 11 bases from J, the gap between germline ends came to 18 bases. The CDR3 DNA is TGTGCCAGCAGTTCCACCCTGGCCCCATCACAGCAGTTCTTC. It yields the protein CASSSTLAPSQQFF.

For this clone: Different DNA sequences within this sample yield the same CDR3. This chain links TRBV18 with TRBJ2-3; D uncertain. Germline loops: CDR1 KGHSH, CDR2 LQKENI. Deletions cut 4 bases from V and 2 bases from J, with 7 bases between. The CDR3 runs 13 residues. This chain's CDR3 is CASSRLVTDTQYF. CDR3 bases: TGTGCCAGCTCACGGCTAGTCACAGATACGCAGTATTTT.

The gene calls are TRBV6-5 and TRBJ2-4; D uncertain. Germline V CDR1 and CDR2: MNHEY, SVGAGI. Trimming stripped 6 bases from V and 1 base from J, with 10 bases between. CDR3 length equals 14 residues. In DNA, the CDR3 is TGTGCCAGCAGAGAGACGAGGGCCAAAAACATTCAGTACTTC. This translates into CASRETRAKNIQYF.

The chain combines TRBV30 with TRBJ2-5; 12 bases are shared with TRBD2. Trimming at V came to 1 base and at J to 5 bases, leaving 2 bases not matched to a gene. The CDR3 contains 14 residues. The germline gives CDR1 GTSNPN, CDR2 SVGIG (reference sequence). This CDR3 reads CAWSAGLAGETQYF. The CDR3, as DNA: TGTGCCTGGAGTGCGGGACTAGCGGGTGAGACCCAGTACTTC.

The V gene is TRBV7-2, the J gene TRBJ1-6; TRBD1 might be the D (5 bases). Trimming took 2 bases from V and 9 from J, leaving 11 bases between them. The CDR3 has 14 residues. Looked up from germline, CDR1 is SGHTA and CDR2 is FQGNSA. Here the CDR3 reads CASSLRGFGSPLHF. CDR3 bases: TGTGCCAGCAGCTTACGGGGGTTTGGTTCACCCCTCCACTTT.

This clone has a handful of counts. V gene TRBV9 combines with J gene TRBJ1-1, with TRBD1 matching over 8 bases. The V gene's germline CDR1 is SGDLS and CDR2 YYNGEE. The CDR3 consists of 18 residues. The V segment lost 0 bases and the J segment 6 bases; nucleotides outside the gene matches: 16. In DNA form, the CDR3 reads TGTGCCAGCAGCGTAGCCGCGGGGACAGGCAACGGGGTCCCTGAAGCTTTCTTT. Translating gives CASSVAAGTGNGVPEAFF.

The rearrangement uses TRBV3-1 (or the pseudogene TRBV3-2) and TRBJ1-1, with D unresolved. Germline V gene sequence: CDR1 LGHDT, CDR2 YNNKEL (reference sequence). This CDR3 has 11 residues. V lost 8 bases and J lost 2, with 6 bases in between. The CDR3 here is CASRRNTEAFF. The CDR3 region has the DNA TGTGCCAGCCGGAGAAACACTGAAGCTTTCTTT.